Sequencing of this T cell receptor beta chain was carried out in a study of cytomegalovirus exposure and HLA in healthy donors. Whole-study context: The study's early data release held around 85 million unique TCRs from HLA-typed donors.

Germline V gene lookup returns CDR1 SGHVS and CDR2 FNYEAQ. The CDR3 is 13 residues long. Trimming removed 5 bases from V and 6 bases from J, with 13 bases in between. Study conclusions and caveats: Beyond CMV serostatus, there was no information to go on about immune exposure. With high specificity and sensitivity, the classifier reportedly diagnosed cytomegalovirus status.

PCR amplification relied on 60 Vbeta primers (plus 13 Jbeta primers). Generated by immunoSEQ multiplex PCR, the TCRdb table keeps only in-frame clones and is missing some. The table lists about 140,000 clones, roughly 80% of them singletons, with roughly 1% in the top ten. Note on this clone: Its antigen remains unknown.

This clonotype originated in a man aged 18 to 30 in good health and CMV-seronegative. This chain uses TRBV7-6 with TRBJ1-2; TRBD1 is a possible D gene (5 bases). The sample comprised PBMCs. CDR3 protein: CASSQGGFHGYTF. The CDR3 coding sequence is TGTGCCAGCAGCCAGGGAGGTTTTCATGGCTACACCTTC. Full variable domain (missing parts from reference TRBV7-6 and TRBJ1-2): GAGVSQSPRYKVTKRGQDVALRCDPISGHVSLYWYRQALGQGPEFLTYFNYEAQQDKSGLPNDRFSAERPEGSISTLTIQRTEQRDSAMYRCASSQGGFHGYTFGSGTRLTVV.